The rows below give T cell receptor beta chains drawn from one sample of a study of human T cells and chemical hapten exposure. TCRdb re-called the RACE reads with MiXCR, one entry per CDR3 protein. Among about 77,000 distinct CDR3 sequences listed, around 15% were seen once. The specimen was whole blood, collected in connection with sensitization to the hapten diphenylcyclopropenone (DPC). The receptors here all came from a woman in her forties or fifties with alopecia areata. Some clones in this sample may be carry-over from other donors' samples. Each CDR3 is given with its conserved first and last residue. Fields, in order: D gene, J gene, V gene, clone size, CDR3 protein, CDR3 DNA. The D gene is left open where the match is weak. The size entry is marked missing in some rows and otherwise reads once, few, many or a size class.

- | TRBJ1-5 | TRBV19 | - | CASSIGSQPQHF | TGTGCCAGTAGTATTGGTTCTCAGCCCCAGCATTTT
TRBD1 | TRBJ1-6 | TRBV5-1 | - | CASQAGGEDNSPLHF | TGCGCCAGCCAAGCAGGGGGGGAAGATAATTCACCCCTCCACTTT
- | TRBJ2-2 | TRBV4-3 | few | CASSQQGSAGELFF | TGCGCCAGCAGCCAGCAGGGTTCAGCCGGGGAGCTGTTTTTT
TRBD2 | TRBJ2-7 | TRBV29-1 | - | CSVGASGSHEQYF | TGCAGCGTTGGGGCTAGCGGGAGCCACGAGCAGTACTTC
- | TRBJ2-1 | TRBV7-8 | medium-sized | CASSPQSHGVSNEQFF | TGTGCCAGCAGCCCCCAATCTCACGGCGTTTCCAATGAGCAGTTCTTC
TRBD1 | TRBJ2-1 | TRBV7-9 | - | CASSTLDRAPLNEQFF | TGTGCCAGCAGCACCTTAGACAGGGCTCCCCTTAATGAGCAGTTCTTC
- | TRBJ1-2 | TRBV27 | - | CASSLSGYSYGYTF | TGTGCCAGCAGTTTATCGGGGTATAGCTATGGCTACACCTTC
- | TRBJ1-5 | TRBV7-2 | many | CASSLVRGSNQPQHF | TGTGCCAGCAGCTTAGTCCGGGGAAGCAATCAGCCCCAGCATTTT
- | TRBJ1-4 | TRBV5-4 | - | CASSFTGTHEKLFF | TGTGCCAGCAGCTTTACCGGGACCCATGAAAAACTGTTTTTT
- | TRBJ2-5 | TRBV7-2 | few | CASSYRRQQETQYF | TGTGCCAGCAGCTACCGGCGCCAGCAAGAGACCCAGTACTTC
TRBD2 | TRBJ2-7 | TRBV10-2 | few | CASSETPSAGVYEQYF | TGCGCCAGCAGTGAGACCCCCTCCGCGGGAGTCTACGAGCAGTACTTC
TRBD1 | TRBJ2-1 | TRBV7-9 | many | CASRLQGAFSYNEQFF | TGTGCCAGCAGACTTCAGGGGGCCTTTTCCTACAATGAGCAGTTCTTC
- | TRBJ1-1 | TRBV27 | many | CASSVNRDAMAFF | TGTGCCAGCAGTGTAAACAGGGATGCAATGGCTTTCTTT
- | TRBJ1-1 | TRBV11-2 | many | CASSLGLDTEAFF | TGTGCCAGCAGCTTAGGGCTGGACACTGAAGCTTTCTTT
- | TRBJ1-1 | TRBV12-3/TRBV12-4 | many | CASSLAENTEAFF | TGTGCCAGCAGTTTAGCGGAGAACACTGAAGCTTTCTTT
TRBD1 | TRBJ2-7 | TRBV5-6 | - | CASSLGTGFYEQYF | TGTGCCAGCAGCTTGGGGACAGGGTTCTACGAGCAGTACTTC
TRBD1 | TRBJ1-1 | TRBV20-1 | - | CSASTGGTEAFF | TGCAGTGCTAGCACAGGGGGCACTGAAGCTTTCTTT
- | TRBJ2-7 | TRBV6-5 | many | CASSYSGAIIYEQYF | TGTGCCAGCAGTTACTCGGGGGCAATCATCTACGAGCAGTACTTC
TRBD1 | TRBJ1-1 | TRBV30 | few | CAWGSGQGYTEAFF | TGTGCCTGGGGATCGGGACAGGGTTACACTGAAGCTTTCTTT
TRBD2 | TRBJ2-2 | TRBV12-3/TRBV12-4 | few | CASRRLAGGTGELFF | TGTGCCAGCAGGCGACTAGCGGGAGGGACCGGGGAGCTGTTTTTT
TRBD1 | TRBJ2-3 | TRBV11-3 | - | CASSRDRGEDTQYF | TGTGCCAGCAGCCGAGACAGGGGAGAAGATACGCAGTATTTT
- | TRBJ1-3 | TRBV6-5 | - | CASSYSERGTGNTIYF | TGTGCCAGCAGTTACTCGGAAAGGGGAACTGGAAACACCATATATTTT
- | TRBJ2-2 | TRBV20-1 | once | CSARRGPNTRELFF | TGCAGTGCAAGACGGGGGCCGAACACCCGGGAGCTGTTTTTT
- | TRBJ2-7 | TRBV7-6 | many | CASSLSGTSYEQYF | TGTGCCAGCAGCTTAAGCGGAACCTCCTACGAGCAGTACTTC
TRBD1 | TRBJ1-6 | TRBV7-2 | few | CASSLGGGTGGSYNSPLHF | TGTGCCAGCAGCTTAGGAGGTGGGACAGGGGGTTCGTATAATTCACCCCTCCACTTT